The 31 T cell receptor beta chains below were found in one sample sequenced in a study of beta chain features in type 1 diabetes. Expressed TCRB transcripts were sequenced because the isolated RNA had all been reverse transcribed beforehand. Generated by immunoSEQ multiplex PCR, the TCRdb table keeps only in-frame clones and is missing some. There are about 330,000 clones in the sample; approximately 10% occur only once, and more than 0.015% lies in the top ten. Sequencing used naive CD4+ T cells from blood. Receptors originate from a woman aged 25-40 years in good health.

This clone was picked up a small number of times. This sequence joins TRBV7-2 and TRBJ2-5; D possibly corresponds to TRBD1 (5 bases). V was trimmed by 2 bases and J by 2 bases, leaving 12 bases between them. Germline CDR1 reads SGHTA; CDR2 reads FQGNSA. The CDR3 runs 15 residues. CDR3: CASSLWQGNQETQYF. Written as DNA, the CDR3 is TGTGCCAGCAGCTTATGGCAGGGAAATCAAGAGACCCAGTACTTC.

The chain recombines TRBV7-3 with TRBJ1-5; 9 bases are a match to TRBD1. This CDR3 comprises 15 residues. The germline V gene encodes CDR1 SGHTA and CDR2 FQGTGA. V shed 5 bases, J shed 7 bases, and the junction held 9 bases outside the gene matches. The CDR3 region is CASSAGTGLGQPQHF. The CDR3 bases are TGTGCCAGCAGCGCCGGGACAGGGCTTGGGCAGCCCCAGCATTTT. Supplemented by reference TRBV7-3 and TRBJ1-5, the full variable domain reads GAGVSQTPSNKVTEKGKYVELRCDPISGHTALYWYRQSLGQGPEFLIYFQGTGAADDSGLPNDRFFAVRPEGSVSTLKIQRTERGDSAVYLCASSAGTGLGQPQHFGDGTRLSIL.

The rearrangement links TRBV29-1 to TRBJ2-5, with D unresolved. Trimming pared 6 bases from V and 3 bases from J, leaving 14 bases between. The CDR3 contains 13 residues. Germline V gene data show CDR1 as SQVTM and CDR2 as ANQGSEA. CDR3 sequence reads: CSVIWAKEETQYF. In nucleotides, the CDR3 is TGCAGCGTAATCTGGGCTAAGGAAGAGACCCAGTACTTC.

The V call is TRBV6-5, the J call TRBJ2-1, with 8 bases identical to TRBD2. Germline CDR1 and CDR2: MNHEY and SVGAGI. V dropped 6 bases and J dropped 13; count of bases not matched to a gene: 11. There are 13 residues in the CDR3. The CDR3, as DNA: TGTGCCAGCAGCCAGAACCTCGGGGGGGAACAGTTCTTC. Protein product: CASSQNLGGEQFF.

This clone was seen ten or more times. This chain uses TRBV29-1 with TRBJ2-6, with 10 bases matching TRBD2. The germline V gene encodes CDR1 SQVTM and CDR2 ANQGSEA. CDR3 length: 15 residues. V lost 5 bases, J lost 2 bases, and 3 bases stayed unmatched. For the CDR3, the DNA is TGCAGCGTTACCGGGACTAGCGCTGGGGCCAACGTCCTGACTTTC. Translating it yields CSVTGTSAGANVLTF.

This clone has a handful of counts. CDR3 sequence (DNA): TGTGCCAGCAGGACAGGGCCCTCCTACGAGCAGTACTTC. Translated, it gives CASRTGPSYEQYF. The chain combines TRBV28 with TRBJ2-7, with 7 bases that match TRBD1. The CDR3 has 13 residues. CDR1 is MDHEN, CDR2 SYDVKM, per germline. The V gene end was trimmed by 6 bases and the J gene end by 0 bases; junction bases not matched to a gene: 2.

The CDR3 nucleotides are TGCGCCAGCAGCCAAGAGGGTTTAGCGGGAGACGTTACCGGGGAGCTGTTTTTT. Translation: CASSQEGLAGDVTGELFF. The V and J genes are TRBV4-3 and TRBJ2-2, with TRBD2 matching over 9 bases. The CDR3 totals 18 residues. The J segment lost 5 bases and the V segment lost 0 bases, leaving 10 bases of the junction unmatched. Germline V gene lookup returns CDR1 LGHNA and CDR2 YSLEER.

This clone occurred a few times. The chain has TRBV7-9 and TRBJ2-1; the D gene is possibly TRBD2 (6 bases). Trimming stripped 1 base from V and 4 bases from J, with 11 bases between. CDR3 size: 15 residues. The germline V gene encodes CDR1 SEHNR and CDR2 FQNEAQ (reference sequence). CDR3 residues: CASSLGETRYNEQFF. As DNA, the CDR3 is TGTGCCAGCAGCTTAGGAGAGACTAGGTACAATGAGCAGTTCTTC.

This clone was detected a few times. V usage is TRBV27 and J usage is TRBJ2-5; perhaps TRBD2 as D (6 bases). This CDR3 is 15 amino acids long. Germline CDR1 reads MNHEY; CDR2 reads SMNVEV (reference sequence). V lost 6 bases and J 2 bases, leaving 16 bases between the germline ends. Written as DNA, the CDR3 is TGTGCCAGCAGAACCCTTTCTGCGGGACAAGAGACCCAGTACTTC. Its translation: CASRTLSAGQETQYF.

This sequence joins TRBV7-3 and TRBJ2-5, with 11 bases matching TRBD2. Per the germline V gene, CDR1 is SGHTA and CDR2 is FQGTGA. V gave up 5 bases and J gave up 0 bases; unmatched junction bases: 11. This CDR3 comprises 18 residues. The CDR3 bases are TGTGCCAGCAGCGGAAGGACTAGCGGGTACGCTTACCAAGAGACCCAGTACTTC. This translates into CASSGRTSGYAYQETQYF.

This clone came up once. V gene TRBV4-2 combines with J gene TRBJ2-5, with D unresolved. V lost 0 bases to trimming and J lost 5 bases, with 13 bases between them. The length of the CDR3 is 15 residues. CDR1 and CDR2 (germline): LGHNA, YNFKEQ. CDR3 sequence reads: CASSQDRSFLETQYF. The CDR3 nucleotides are TGTGCCAGCAGCCAAGATCGGAGCTTTCTGGAGACCCAGTACTTC.

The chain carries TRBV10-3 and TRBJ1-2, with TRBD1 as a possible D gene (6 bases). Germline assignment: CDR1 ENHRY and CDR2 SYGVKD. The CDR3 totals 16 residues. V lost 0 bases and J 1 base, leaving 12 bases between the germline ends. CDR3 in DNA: TGTGCCATCAGTGAGTCGCAAGGGGGTATTAACTATGGCTACACCTTC. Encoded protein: CAISESQGGINYGYTF.

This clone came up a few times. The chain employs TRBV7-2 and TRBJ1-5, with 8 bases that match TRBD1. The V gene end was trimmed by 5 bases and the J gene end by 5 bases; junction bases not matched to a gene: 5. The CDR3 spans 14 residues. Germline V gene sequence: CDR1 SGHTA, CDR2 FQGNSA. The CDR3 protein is CASSITGGHQPQHF. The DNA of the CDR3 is TGTGCCAGCAGCATAACAGGGGGACATCAGCCCCAGCATTTT.

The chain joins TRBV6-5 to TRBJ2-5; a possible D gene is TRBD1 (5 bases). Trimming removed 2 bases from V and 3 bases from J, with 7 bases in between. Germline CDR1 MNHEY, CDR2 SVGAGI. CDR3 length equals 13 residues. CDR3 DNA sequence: TGTGCCAGCAGTTACGTAGGGGAAGAGACCCAGTACTTC. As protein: CASSYVGEETQYF.

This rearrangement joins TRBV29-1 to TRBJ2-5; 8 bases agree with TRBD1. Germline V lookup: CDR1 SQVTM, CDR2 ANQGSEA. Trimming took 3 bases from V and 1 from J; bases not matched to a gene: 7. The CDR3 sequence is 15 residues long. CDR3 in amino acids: CSVDRGQFLQETQYF. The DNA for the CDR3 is TGCAGCGTTGACAGGGGGCAGTTCCTCCAAGAGACCCAGTACTTC.

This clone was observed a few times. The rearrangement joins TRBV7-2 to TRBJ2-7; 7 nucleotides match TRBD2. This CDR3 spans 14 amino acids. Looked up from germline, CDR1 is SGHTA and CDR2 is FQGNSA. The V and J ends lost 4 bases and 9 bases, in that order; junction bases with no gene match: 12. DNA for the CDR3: TGTGCCAGCAGCTCCCACCCGAGCGGGGCTGGGCAGTACTTC. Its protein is CASSSHPSGAGQYF.

CDR3 loop: CASSSPMFGEGYTF. The DNA of the CDR3 is TGTGCCAGCAGTTCCCCAATGTTCGGGGAAGGCTACACCTTC. The genes are TRBV27 and TRBJ1-2; no definite D call. The CDR3 is 14 residues long. CDR1 and CDR2 (germline): MNHEY, SMNVEV (reference sequence). The germline V and J ends were trimmed by 4 bases and 8 bases, with 17 bases remaining between them.

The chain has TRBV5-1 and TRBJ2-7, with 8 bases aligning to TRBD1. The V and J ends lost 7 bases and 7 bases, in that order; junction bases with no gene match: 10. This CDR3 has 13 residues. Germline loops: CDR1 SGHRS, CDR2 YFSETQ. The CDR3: CASGTRGPVEQYF. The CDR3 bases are TGCGCCAGCGGTACCAGGGGGCCTGTGGAGCAGTACTTC.

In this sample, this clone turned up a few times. This CDR3 reads CASSPLPTRGEQYF. The CDR3 DNA reads as TGTGCCAGCAGCCCCCTCCCGACTCGGGGGGAGCAGTACTTC. V usage is TRBV7-2 and J usage is TRBJ2-7; D might be TRBD2 (6 bases). The CDR3 contains 14 residues. V lost 5 bases to trimming and J lost 7 bases, with 18 bases between them. The germline V gene encodes CDR1 SGHTA and CDR2 FQGNSA.

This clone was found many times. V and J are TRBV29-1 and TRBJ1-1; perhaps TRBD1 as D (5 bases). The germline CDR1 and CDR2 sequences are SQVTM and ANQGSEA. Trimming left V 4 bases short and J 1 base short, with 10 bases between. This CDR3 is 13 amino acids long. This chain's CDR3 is CSVVRTGNTEAFF. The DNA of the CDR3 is TGCAGCGTTGTTCGTACAGGGAACACTGAAGCTTTCTTT.

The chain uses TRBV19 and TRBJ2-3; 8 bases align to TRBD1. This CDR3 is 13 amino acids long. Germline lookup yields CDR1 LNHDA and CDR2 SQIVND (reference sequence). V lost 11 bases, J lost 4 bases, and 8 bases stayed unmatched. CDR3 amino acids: CAVRDRPSDTQYF. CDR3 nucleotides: TGTGCCGTCCGGGACAGGCCATCAGATACGCAGTATTTT.

CDR3 DNA: TGTGCCAGCAGCCAAGATGTCGGGACTAGGTTAATCGAGCAGTACTTC. Its translation is CASSQDVGTRLIEQYF. The chain couples TRBV4-2 to TRBJ2-7, with TRBD2 identical over 8 bases. The CDR3 sequence is 16 residues long. Trimming took 0 bases from V and 6 from J; bases not matched to a gene: 10. The germline V gene encodes CDR1 LGHNA and CDR2 YNFKEQ.

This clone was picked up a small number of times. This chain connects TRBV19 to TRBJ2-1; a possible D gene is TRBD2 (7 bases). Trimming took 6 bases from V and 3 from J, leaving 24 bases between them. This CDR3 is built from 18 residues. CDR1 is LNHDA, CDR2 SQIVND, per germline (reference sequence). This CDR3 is CASRASGYRGGNYNEQFF. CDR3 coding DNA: TGTGCCAGTAGGGCTAGCGGCTACCGAGGGGGAAACTACAATGAGCAGTTCTTC. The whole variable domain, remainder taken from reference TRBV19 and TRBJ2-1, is DGGITQSPKYLFRKEGQNVTLSCEQNLNHDAMYWYRQDPGQGLRLIYYSQIVNDFQKGDIAEGYSVSREKKESFPLTVTSAQKNPTAFYLCASRASGYRGGNYNEQFFGPGTRLTVL.

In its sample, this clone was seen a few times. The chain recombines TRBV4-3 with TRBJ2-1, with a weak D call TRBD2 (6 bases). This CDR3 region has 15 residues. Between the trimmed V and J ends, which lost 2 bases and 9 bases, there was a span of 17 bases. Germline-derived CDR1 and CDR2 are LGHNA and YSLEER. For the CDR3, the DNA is TGCGCCAGCAGCCAACAACTGACTAGGAGCGGTGAGCAGTTCTTC. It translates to CASSQQLTRSGEQFF.

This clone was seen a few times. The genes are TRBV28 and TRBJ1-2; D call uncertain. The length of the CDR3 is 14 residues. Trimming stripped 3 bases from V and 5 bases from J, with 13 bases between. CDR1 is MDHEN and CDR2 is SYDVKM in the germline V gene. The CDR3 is CASSFERRGYGYTF. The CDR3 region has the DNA TGTGCCAGCAGTTTTGAACGCCGAGGTTATGGCTACACCTTC.

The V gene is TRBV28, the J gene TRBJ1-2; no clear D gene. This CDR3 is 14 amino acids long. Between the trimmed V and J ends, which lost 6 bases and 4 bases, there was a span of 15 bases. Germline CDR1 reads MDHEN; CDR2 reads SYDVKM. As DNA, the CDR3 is TGTGCCAGCAGGGAGACCAGAAGTCTCTATGGCTACACCTTC. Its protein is CASRETRSLYGYTF.

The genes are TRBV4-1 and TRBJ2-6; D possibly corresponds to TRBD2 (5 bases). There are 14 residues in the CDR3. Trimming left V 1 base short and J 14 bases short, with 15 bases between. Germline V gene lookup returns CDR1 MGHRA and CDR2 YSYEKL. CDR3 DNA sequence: TGCGCCAGCAGCCAAGTTTCCATTGAGGGTATCCTGACTTTC. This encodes CASSQVSIEGILTF.

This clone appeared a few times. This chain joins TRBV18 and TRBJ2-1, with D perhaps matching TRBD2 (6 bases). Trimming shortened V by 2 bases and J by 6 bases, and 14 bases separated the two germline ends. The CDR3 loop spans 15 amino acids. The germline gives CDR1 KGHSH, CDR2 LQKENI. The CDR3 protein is CASSPNREPTNEQFF. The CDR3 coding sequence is TGTGCCAGCTCACCAAATCGGGAGCCAACCAATGAGCAGTTCTTC. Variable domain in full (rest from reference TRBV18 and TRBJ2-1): NAGVMQNPRHLVRRRGQEARLRCSPMKGHSHVYWYRQLPEEGLKFMVYLQKENIIDESGMPKERFSAEFPKEGPSILRIQQVVRGDSAAYFCASSPNREPTNEQFFGPGTRLTVL.

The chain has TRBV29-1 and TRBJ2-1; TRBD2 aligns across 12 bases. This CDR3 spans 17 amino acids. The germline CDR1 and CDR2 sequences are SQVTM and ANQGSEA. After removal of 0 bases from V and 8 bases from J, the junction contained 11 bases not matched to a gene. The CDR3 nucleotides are TGCAGCGTTGAAGATCGCGGCGTGACTAGCGGGAGCCATGAGCAGTTCTTC. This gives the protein CSVEDRGVTSGSHEQFF.

DNA for the CDR3: TGTGCCAGCAGCTTAACGTTCGAGGCGAACACTGAAGCTTTCTTT. Amino acids: CASSLTFEANTEAFF. This chain uses TRBV7-3 with TRBJ1-1; D not resolved. Trimming took off 0 bases at V and 1 base at J, with 9 bases between the two ends. Germline V gene lookup returns CDR1 SGHTA and CDR2 FQGTGA. This CDR3 has 15 amino acids.

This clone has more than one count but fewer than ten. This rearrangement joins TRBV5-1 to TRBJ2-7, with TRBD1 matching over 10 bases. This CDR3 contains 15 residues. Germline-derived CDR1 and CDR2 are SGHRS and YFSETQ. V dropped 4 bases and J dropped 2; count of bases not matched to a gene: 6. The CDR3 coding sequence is TGCGCCAGCAGCAGATCGGGACAGGGGACCTACGAGCAGTACTTC. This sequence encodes CASSRSGQGTYEQYF.